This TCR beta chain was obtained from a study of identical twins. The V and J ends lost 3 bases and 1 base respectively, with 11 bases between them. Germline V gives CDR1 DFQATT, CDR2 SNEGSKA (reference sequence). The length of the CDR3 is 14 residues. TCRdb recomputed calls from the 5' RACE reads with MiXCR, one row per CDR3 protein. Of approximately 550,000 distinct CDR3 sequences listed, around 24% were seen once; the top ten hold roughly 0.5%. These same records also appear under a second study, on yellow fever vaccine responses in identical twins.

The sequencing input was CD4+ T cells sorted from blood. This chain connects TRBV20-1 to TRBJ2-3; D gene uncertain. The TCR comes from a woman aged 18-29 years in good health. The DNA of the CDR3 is TGCAGTGCTAGTGACCCTCGACGCACAGATACGCAGTATTTT. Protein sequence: CSASDPRRTDTQYF.